The next 30 T cell receptor beta chains were all read from a single sample in a study of PD-1 blockade in classical Hodgkin lymphoma. All trial patients relapsed after autologous stem cell transplantation. Libraries were prepared by immunoSEQ multiplex PCR; TCRdb keeps only in-frame clonotypes and omits some of them. This table holds about 85,000 clones, 85% to 95% found once. The sequencing used peripheral blood mononuclear cells (PBMCs), collected before the second cycle of nivolumab. These TCRs come from a human donor with classical Hodgkin lymphoma.

The chain joins TRBV18 to TRBJ1-6; possible D gene TRBD1, 6 bases. This CDR3 region has 15 residues. Per the germline V gene, CDR1 is KGHSH and CDR2 is LQKENI. The V and J ends lost 3 bases and 5 bases respectively, with 11 bases between them. CDR3 DNA: TGTGCCAGCTCACCCGAGGACAGACATAATTCACCCCTCCACTTT. This encodes CASSPEDRHNSPLHF.

In this sample, this clone turned up once. The V and J genes are TRBV19 and TRBJ2-2; D unclear. The CDR3 length is 13 residues. The ends were cut back, 3 bases at V and 6 bases at J, with 8 bases in the middle. Germline V lookup: CDR1 LNHDA, CDR2 SQIVND (reference sequence). CDR3 in amino acids: CASSIARPGELFF. The DNA of the CDR3 is TGTGCCAGTAGTATTGCGCGCCCCGGGGAGCTGTTTTTT.

This clone came up a few times. The CDR3 nucleotides read TGTGCCAGTAGTATAGACCCGGGAGGGACACTCTTTCGGCGCAACTATGGCTACACCTTC. Translation gives CASSIDPGGTLFRRNYGYTF. This rearrangement joins TRBV19 to TRBJ1-2; D possibly corresponds to TRBD1 (6 bases). The CDR3 has 20 amino acids. Germline V lookup: CDR1 LNHDA, CDR2 SQIVND (reference sequence). Trimming removed 0 bases at V and 2 bases at J, with 25 bases between. The full variable domain, in which reference TRBV19 and TRBJ1-2 provide the parts outside the CDR3, is DGGITQSPKYLFRKEGQNVTLSCEQNLNHDAMYWYRQDPGQGLRLIYYSQIVNDFQKGDIAEGYSVSREKKESFPLTVTSAQKNPTAFYLCASSIDPGGTLFRRNYGYTFGSGTRLTVV.

This clone was seen a few times. This rearrangement joins TRBV7-9 to TRBJ1-1; a weak D match, TRBD1 (5 bases). CDR3 size: 13 residues. V was shortened by 5 bases and J by 0 bases, with 7 bases between the two germline ends. Per the germline V gene, CDR1 is SEHNR and CDR2 is FQNEAQ (reference sequence). This CDR3 is CASSTTVNTEAFF. In DNA form, the CDR3 reads TGTGCCAGCAGCACGACAGTGAACACTGAAGCTTTCTTT.

The rearrangement joins TRBV2 to TRBJ2-5, with 8 bases identical to TRBD2. V shed 1 base, J shed 3 bases, and the junction held 10 bases outside the gene matches. The CDR3 spans 17 residues. Looked up from germline, CDR1 is SNHLY and CDR2 is FYNNEI. DNA for the CDR3: TGTGCCAGCAGTGAAGGACCTACGGGAGGGCCAGAAGAGACCCAGTACTTC. It yields the protein CASSEGPTGGPEETQYF. The full variable domain, its missing parts supplied by reference TRBV2 and TRBJ2-5, is EPEVTQTPSHQVTQMGQEVILRCVPISNHLYFYWYRQILGQKVEFLVSFYNNEISEKSEIFDDQFSVERPDGSNFTLKIRSTKLEDSAMYFCASSEGPTGGPEETQYFGPGTRLLVL.

The chain has TRBV19 and TRBJ2-5, with 15 positions matching TRBD2. This CDR3 spans 16 amino acids. Germline CDR1 is LNHDA and CDR2 is SQIVND (reference sequence). Germline trimming cut 7 bases from V and 5 bases from J; bases unmatched to any gene: 8. Here the CDR3 DNA reads TGTGCCAGTACCAACCCCGGACTAGCGGGAGGGGAGACCCAGTACTTC. Protein product: CASTNPGLAGGETQYF.

V is TRBV9 and J is TRBJ2-1; 11 nucleotides line up with TRBD1. This CDR3 spans 15 amino acids. Germline V gene sequence: CDR1 SGDLS, CDR2 YYNGEE. The V and J ends lost 4 bases and 13 bases, in that order; junction bases with no gene match: 13. The CDR3 nucleotides read TGTGCCAGCAGCCCGACCGGGACAGGGGGAATTTTACAGTTCTTC. It specifies CASSPTGTGGILQFF.

This rearrangement joins TRBV10-3 to TRBJ1-1, with a possible D match to TRBD1 (5 bases). This CDR3 region has 12 residues. Germline loops: CDR1 ENHRY, CDR2 SYGVKD. The V end was cut by 10 bases, the J end by 2 bases, with 11 bases between. CDR3 region: CASRTRNTEAFF. CDR3 DNA sequence: TGTGCCAGCCGGACAAGAAACACTGAAGCTTTCTTT.

J is TRBJ2-2 and V is TRBV18, with TRBD2 identical over 12 bases. Losses at the gene ends were 8 bases for V and 4 bases for J; bases not matched to a gene: 8. CDR1 and CDR2 from the germline V gene are KGHSH and LQKENI. This CDR3 has 16 residues. As DNA, the CDR3 is TGTGCCAGCACCGCGACTAGCGGGAGACTCACCGGGGAGCTGTTTTTT. Protein product: CASTATSGRLTGELFF.

The chain couples TRBV11-2 to TRBJ2-3; D gene unclear. CDR3 length: 13 residues. The germline CDR1 and CDR2 sequences are SGHAT and FQNNGV. Trimming cost V 1 base and J 4 bases, with 6 bases left between them. The CDR3 DNA sequence: TGTGCCAGCAGCTTAGTGGGCCCAGATACGCAGTATTTT. This translates into CASSLVGPDTQYF. Using reference TRBV11-2 and TRBJ2-3 for the parts outside the CDR3, the full variable domain is EAGVAQSPRYKIIEKRQSVAFWCNPISGHATLYWYQQILGQGPKLLIQFQNNGVVDDSQLPKDRFSAERLKGVDSTLKIQPAKLEDSAVYLCASSLVGPDTQYFGPGTRLTVL.

J is TRBJ1-5 and V is TRBV6-1, with a weak D call TRBD1 (5 bases). Germline CDR1 and CDR2: MNHNS and SASEGT. V lost 5 bases and J lost 2, with 10 bases in between. The CDR3 length is 14 residues. CDR3 sequence (DNA): TGTGCCAGCAGTCGAGAACAGGGCAATCAGCCCCAGCATTTT. This sequence encodes CASSREQGNQPQHF.

The chain recombines TRBV5-6 with TRBJ1-5; D unresolved. Germline V gene lookup returns CDR1 SGHDT and CDR2 YYEEEE. The ends were cut back, 0 bases at V and 3 bases at J, with 10 bases in the middle. This CDR3 is 15 amino acids long. The DNA for the CDR3 is TGTGCCAGCAGCTTGGGCATGGCACCCAATCAGCCCCAGCATTTT. Translated, it gives CASSLGMAPNQPQHF.

The V call is TRBV5-4, the J call TRBJ2-1; 9 positions agree with TRBD2. The V gene's germline CDR1 is SGHNT and CDR2 YYREEE (reference sequence). CDR3 size: 17 residues. Trimming cost V 3 bases and J 4 bases; bases outside gene matches: 11. CDR3 DNA sequence: TGTGCCAGCAGCTCCGCCCAGGGACTAGCCGGTTACAATGAGCAGTTCTTC. As protein: CASSSAQGLAGYNEQFF.

The chain has TRBV5-6 and TRBJ2-7; D ambiguous. CDR3 length: 15 residues. The V and J ends lost 0 bases and 2 bases respectively, with 12 bases between them. Looked up from germline, CDR1 is SGHDT and CDR2 is YYEEEE. CDR3 in amino acids: CASSLDTGMAYEQYF. As DNA, the CDR3 is TGTGCCAGCAGCTTGGATACTGGGATGGCCTACGAGCAGTACTTC.

The chain carries TRBV10-3 and TRBJ2-7, with D possibly matching TRBD2 (7 bases). The CDR3 runs 14 residues. Germline V gene sequence: CDR1 ENHRY, CDR2 SYGVKD. V gave up 10 bases and J gave up 7 bases, with 23 bases separating them. The CDR3 loop is CATGAGLAVREQYF. DNA for the CDR3: TGTGCCACGGGGGCGGGCCTAGCGGTCCGGGAGCAGTACTTC.

J is TRBJ2-3 and V is TRBV18; 9 bases agree with TRBD1. The junction had 11 bases not matched to a gene; V was cut back by 3 bases and J by 4 bases. This CDR3 spans 17 amino acids. The germline CDR1 and CDR2 sequences are KGHSH and LQKENI. The CDR3: CASSPTGGRGGADTQYF. Written as DNA, the CDR3 is TGTGCCAGCTCACCCACAGGGGGCAGGGGTGGAGCAGATACGCAGTATTTT.

The chain has TRBV5-6 and TRBJ2-5; TRBD2 aligns across 7 bases. Germline V gene data show CDR1 as SGHDT and CDR2 as YYEEEE. Germline trimming cut 4 bases from V and 6 bases from J; bases unmatched to any gene: 6. There are 13 residues in the CDR3. The CDR3 sequence: CASSPPSGQTQYF. CDR3 nucleotides: TGTGCCAGCAGCCCTCCTAGCGGCCAGACCCAGTACTTC.

CDR3 in amino acids: CASSLELAEQFF. The CDR3 DNA reads TGTGCCAGCAGTTTAGAACTAGCGGAGCAGTTCTTC. The V gene is TRBV28, the J gene TRBJ2-1, with 7 bases lining up with TRBD2. The CDR3 totals 12 residues. The V and J ends lost 2 bases and 10 bases, in that order; junction bases with no gene match: 2. The germline V gene has CDR1 MDHEN and CDR2 SYDVKM.

This chain joins TRBV5-4 and TRBJ2-2; 7 bases align to TRBD2. Germline assignment: CDR1 SGHNT and CDR2 YYREEE (reference sequence). This CDR3 region has 16 residues. V lost 2 bases and J lost 5; bases outside the gene matches: 9. Here the CDR3 DNA reads TGTGCCAGCAGCTTAGGGCGGGAGTGGCGTACCGGGGAGCTGTTTTTT. It is translated as CASSLGREWRTGELFF. The complete variable domain, with remaining parts taken from reference TRBV5-4 and TRBJ2-2, reads ETGVTQSPTHLIKTRGQQVTLRCSSQSGHNTVSWYQQALGQGPQFIFQYYREEENGRGNFPPRFSGLQFPNYSSELNVNALELDDSALYLCASSLGREWRTGELFFGEGSRLTVL.

For the CDR3, the DNA is TGTGCCGGAAGGGAGGTGGGGAAGATCTGGGGCTACACCTTC. Protein sequence: CAGREVGKIWGYTF. The V and J genes are TRBV28 and TRBJ1-2; no clear D gene. Germline CDR1 is MDHEN and CDR2 is SYDVKM. The CDR3 totals 14 residues. The V end lost 11 bases, the J end lost 8 bases, and 24 bases lay between the germline ends.

The chain is built from TRBV18 and TRBJ2-7; D uncertain. CDR1 is KGHSH, CDR2 LQKENI, per germline. The germline V and J ends were trimmed by 0 bases and 6 bases, with 15 bases remaining between them. The CDR3 contains 15 residues. The DNA of the CDR3 is TGTGCCAGCTCACCACCAGTTAATTCGGGCCGCGAGCAGTACTTC. Encoded protein: CASSPPVNSGREQYF.

The chain combines TRBV6-1 with TRBJ2-7, with D tentatively TRBD1 or TRBD2 (5 bases each). This CDR3 is built from 12 residues. From germline, CDR1 is MNHNS and CDR2 SASEGT. Trimming cost V 10 bases and J 3 bases, with 13 bases left between them. CDR3 in DNA: TGTGCCACCAAGGGGACCCTCTACGAGCAGTACTTC. Protein: CATKGTLYEQYF.

V is TRBV29-1 and J is TRBJ2-7; 9 bases fit TRBD2. The CDR3 sequence is 16 residues long. Germline trimming cut 7 bases from V and 6 bases from J; bases unmatched to any gene: 19. Germline CDR1 and CDR2: SQVTM and ANQGSEA. The CDR3 spells CSARIPGAGGFGEQYF. The CDR3 bases are TGCAGCGCTCGCATCCCTGGGGCGGGAGGGTTCGGCGAGCAGTACTTC.

By sample fraction, this clone is medium-sized. V usage is TRBV7-9 and J usage is TRBJ2-7, with a tentative D call TRBD1 (6 bases). The CDR3 has 12 residues. CDR1 and CDR2 (germline): SEHNR, FQNEAQ (reference sequence). Deletions cut 8 bases from V and 3 bases from J, with 11 bases between. The CDR3 nucleotides read TGTGCCAGCGTCGACAGGTACTACGAGCAGTACTTC. Its protein product is CASVDRYYEQYF.

The gene calls are TRBV19 and TRBJ2-1; the match to TRBD1 covers 7 bases. CDR3 size: 15 residues. Germline values: CDR1 LNHDA, CDR2 SQIVND (reference sequence). The V and J ends lost 4 bases and 0 bases, in that order; junction bases with no gene match: 3. Here the CDR3 DNA reads TGTGCCAGTAGTACACAGGGGAACTCCTACAATGAGCAGTTCTTC. Its translation is CASSTQGNSYNEQFF.

The rearrangement links TRBV5-4 to TRBJ2-5, with 11 bases fitting TRBD2. CDR3 length equals 17 residues. V was clipped by 4 bases and J by 2 bases; unmatched bases: 10. The germline gives CDR1 SGHNT, CDR2 YYREEE (reference sequence). The CDR3 is CASSLQLSGRAQETQYF. In nucleotides, the CDR3 is TGTGCCAGCAGCCTTCAGCTTAGCGGGAGGGCTCAAGAGACCCAGTACTTC.

The gene calls are TRBV19 and TRBJ1-4, with D hard to call. The CDR3 loop spans 14 amino acids. V lost 8 bases and J lost 2, with 12 bases in between. CDR1 is LNHDA, CDR2 SQIVND, per germline (reference sequence). Written as DNA, the CDR3 is TGTGCCAGTCGTGTAGACGGGACTAATGAAAAACTGTTTTTT. Translating gives CASRVDGTNEKLFF.

The genes are TRBV5-6 and TRBJ1-2, with 7 nucleotides matching TRBD1. This CDR3 has 15 amino acids. Germline CDR1 is SGHDT and CDR2 is YYEEEE. Unmatched junction bases numbered 10, after V lost 4 bases and J lost 4 bases. For the CDR3, the DNA is TGTGCCAGCAGCCCGGGACAGACACAACTCTATGGCTACACCTTC. Residues: CASSPGQTQLYGYTF.

The chain is built from TRBV27 and TRBJ2-2, with D hard to call. The V and J ends lost 3 bases and 6 bases respectively, with 11 bases between them. Germline lookup yields CDR1 MNHEY and CDR2 SMNVEV (reference sequence). The CDR3 covers 14 residues. CDR3 DNA sequence: TGTGCCAGCAGTTTCTCCCCCCCTGCCGGGGAGCTGTTTTTT. As protein: CASSFSPPAGELFF.

The chain combines TRBV5-6 with TRBJ2-1; possibly TRBD2 for D (5 bases). The V end was cut by 3 bases, the J end by 7 bases, with 14 bases between. The CDR3 has 14 amino acids. Per the germline V gene, CDR1 is SGHDT and CDR2 is YYEEEE. The CDR3 coding sequence is TGTGCCAGCAGCTCCAAAGGTCGGGGAAATGAGCAGTTCTTC. It yields the protein CASSSKGRGNEQFF.